One sample yielded the 10 T cell receptor beta chains listed below, sequenced in a study of T cell repertoires in cytomegalovirus infection. These receptors' antigens are unknown. TCRdb reprocessed the reads with MiXCR, giving one entry per CDR3 protein. This table has roughly 90,000 distinct CDR3 sequences, about 29% appearing once. The source material was CD8+ T cells from cultured PBMCs, sampled from culture after CMV antigen stimulation. The receptors shown here come from a human donor in good health (CMV status not recorded). Some clones in this sample may be carry-over from other donors' samples.

This clonotype has a count of ten or more. This chain links TRBV5-1 with TRBJ2-1, with 8 bases fitting TRBD2. This CDR3 comprises 18 residues. V lost 0 bases to trimming and J lost 0 bases; unmatched junction nucleotides: 8. Germline CDR1 is SGHRS and CDR2 is YFSETQ. As DNA, the CDR3 is TGCGCCAGCAGCTTGGCCGGGGGGGGCCGGAGCTCCTACAATGAGCAGTTCTTC. Protein: CASSLAGGGRSSYNEQFF.

In its sample, this clonotype was seen a few times. The V call is TRBV7-9, the J call TRBJ2-1, with D perhaps being TRBD1 or TRBD2 (6 bases each). V was trimmed by 7 bases and J by 8 bases, leaving 21 bases between them. CDR3 length: 15 residues. Per the germline V gene, CDR1 is SEHNR and CDR2 is FQNEAQ (reference sequence). CDR3 loop: CASTNPLSEGDEQFF. CDR3 coding DNA: TGTGCCAGCACCAACCCGCTGTCGGAGGGGGATGAGCAGTTCTTC.

The DNA for the CDR3 is TGCAGTGCTAGAGTGCGGGGGACACCCTACGAGCAGTACTTC. Translating gives CSARVRGTPYEQYF. The chain recombines TRBV20-1 with TRBJ2-7; maybe TRBD2 (7 bases). The V end lost 1 base, the J end lost 2 bases, and 12 bases lay between the germline ends. Germline CDR1 reads DFQATT; CDR2 reads SNEGSKA (reference sequence). The CDR3 length is 14 residues.

This clonotype has a count of ten or more. The chain has TRBV2 and TRBJ1-6; TRBD1 agrees at 9 bases. The germline gives CDR1 SNHLY, CDR2 FYNNEI. The CDR3 covers 15 residues. The ends lost 8 bases at V and 7 bases at J; junction bases unmatched: 9. CDR3 DNA sequence: TGTGCCAGCCGGACCACCGGGACAGGGAATTCACCCCTCCACTTT. Its protein is CASRTTGTGNSPLHF.

The genes are TRBV6-5 and TRBJ1-1; 10 bases match TRBD1. V trimming: 4 bases; J trimming: 11 bases; junction bases outside the gene matches: 4. Per the germline V gene, CDR1 is MNHEY and CDR2 is SVGAGI. The length of the CDR3 is 12 residues. The DNA for the CDR3 is TGTGCCAGCAGTTCCGGGACAGGGGTGGCTTTCTTT. Translating gives CASSSGTGVAFF.

This chain uses TRBV12-3 or TRBV12-4 with TRBJ2-5; D not resolved. This CDR3 contains 13 residues. V was clipped by 3 bases and J by 1 base, with 6 bases between them. The chain's CDR3 is CASSFNPQETQYF. CDR3 coding DNA: TGTGCCAGCAGTTTTAACCCCCAAGAGACCCAGTACTTC.

This clonotype was counted at least ten times. The chain uses TRBV7-6 and TRBJ2-7, with TRBD1 matching over 8 bases. With 0 bases clipped from V and 3 bases from J, the junction kept 10 bases outside the gene matches. Per the germline V gene, CDR1 is SGHVS and CDR2 is FNYEAQ. The CDR3 sequence is 17 residues long. CDR3 in DNA: TGTGCCAGCAGCTTAGCGGTCGGGCAGGGGGCCGTCTACGAGCAGTACTTC. Residues: CASSLAVGQGAVYEQYF.

V usage is TRBV7-2 and J usage is TRBJ1-3; 9 bases match TRBD1. This CDR3 is 15 amino acids long. Germline V gives CDR1 SGHTA, CDR2 FQGNSA. After removal of 1 base from V and 2 bases from J, the junction contained 0 bases not matched to a gene. CDR3 residues: CASSLGTGAGNTIYF. The CDR3 nucleotides read TGTGCCAGCAGCTTAGGGACAGGGGCTGGAAACACCATATATTTT.

The table lists this clonotype with a few counts. The J gene is TRBJ2-1, the V gene TRBV19; D is possibly TRBD1 (6 bases). In germline, CDR1 is LNHDA, CDR2 SQIVND (reference sequence). This CDR3 spans 15 amino acids. Trimming left V 5 bases short and J 6 bases short, with 17 bases between. The CDR3 loop reads CASSWGHRIVNEQFF. DNA of the CDR3: TGTGCCAGTAGTTGGGGACACCGGATAGTCAATGAGCAGTTCTTC.

This clonotype was seen a few times. The genes are TRBV19 and TRBJ2-5; TRBD1 agrees at 7 bases. The length of the CDR3 is 16 residues. The V gene end was trimmed by 5 bases and the J gene end by 4 bases; junction bases not matched to a gene: 13. Germline V gene data show CDR1 as LNHDA and CDR2 as SQIVND (reference sequence). The CDR3 protein is CASSVWTGTEGETQYF. CDR3 bases: TGTGCCAGTAGTGTATGGACAGGAACTGAGGGAGAGACCCAGTACTTC.